One T cell receptor beta chain is described in this entry. Its specificity is unknown. Thawed PBMCs were FACS-sorted into unstimulated CD4+CD25+CD127- regulatory T cells, CD4+CD25- non-regulatory cells, CD4 and CD8 cells. This entry belongs to a study of Tregs in tolerant kidney transplant recipients. Overall study findings and caveats: Validation in larger populations is needed because few patients were studied. Tolerant patients' donor-specific Tregs expanded beyond overall Tregs, suggesting antigen-driven growth.

The data were produced by immunoSEQ multiplex PCR, yet TCRdb's version contains in-frame clones alone and is incomplete. This sample has about 83,000 clones, with roughly 98% found just once. Germline V gives CDR1 ENHRY, CDR2 SYGVKD. The CDR3 length is 15 residues. Trimming took off 2 bases at V and 0 bases at J, with 10 bases between the two ends. The sequence was obtained from a human donor who received a combined kidney and bone marrow transplant. The rearrangement uses TRBV10-3 and TRBJ1-1; D ambiguous. This specimen consisted of CD4+ T cells from blood, obtained before the transplant. In nucleotides, the CDR3 is TGTGCCATCAGTGAGCTTGGGCGCCTGAACACTGAAGCTTTCTTT. Protein product: CAISELGRLNTEAFF.